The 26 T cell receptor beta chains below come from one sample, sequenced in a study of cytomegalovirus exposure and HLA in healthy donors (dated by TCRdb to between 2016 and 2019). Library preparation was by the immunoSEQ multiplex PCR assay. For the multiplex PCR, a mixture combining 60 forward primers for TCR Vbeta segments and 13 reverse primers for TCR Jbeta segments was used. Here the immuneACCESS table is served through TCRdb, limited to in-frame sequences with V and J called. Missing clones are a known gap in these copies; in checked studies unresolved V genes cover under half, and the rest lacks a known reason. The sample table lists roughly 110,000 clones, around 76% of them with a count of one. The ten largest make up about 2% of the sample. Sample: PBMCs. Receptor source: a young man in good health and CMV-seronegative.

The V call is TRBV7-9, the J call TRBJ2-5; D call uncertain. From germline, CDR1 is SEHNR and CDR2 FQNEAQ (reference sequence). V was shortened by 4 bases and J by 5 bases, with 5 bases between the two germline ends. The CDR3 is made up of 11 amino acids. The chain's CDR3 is CASSSRETQYF. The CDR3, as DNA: TGTGCCAGCAGCTCCCGGGAGACCCAGTACTTC.

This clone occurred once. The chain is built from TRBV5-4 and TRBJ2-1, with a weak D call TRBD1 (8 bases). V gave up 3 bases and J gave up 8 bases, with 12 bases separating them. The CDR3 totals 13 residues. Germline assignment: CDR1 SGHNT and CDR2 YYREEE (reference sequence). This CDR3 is CASSSQGGDEQFF. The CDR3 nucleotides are TGTGCCAGCAGCTCACAGGGGGGGGATGAGCAGTTCTTC.

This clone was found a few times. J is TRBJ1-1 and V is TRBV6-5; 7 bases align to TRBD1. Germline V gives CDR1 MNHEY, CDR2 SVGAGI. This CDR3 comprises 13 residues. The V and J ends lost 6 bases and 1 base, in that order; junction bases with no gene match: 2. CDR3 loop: CASRQGWNTEAFF. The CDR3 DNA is TGTGCCAGCAGACAGGGGTGGAACACTGAAGCTTTCTTT.

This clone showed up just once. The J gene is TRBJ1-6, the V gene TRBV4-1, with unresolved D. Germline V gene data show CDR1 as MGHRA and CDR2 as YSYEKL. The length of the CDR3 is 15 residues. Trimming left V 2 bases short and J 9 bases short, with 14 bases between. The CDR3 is CASSQLADSGSPLHF. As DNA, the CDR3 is TGCGCCAGCAGCCAATTGGCAGACTCGGGTTCACCCCTCCACTTT.

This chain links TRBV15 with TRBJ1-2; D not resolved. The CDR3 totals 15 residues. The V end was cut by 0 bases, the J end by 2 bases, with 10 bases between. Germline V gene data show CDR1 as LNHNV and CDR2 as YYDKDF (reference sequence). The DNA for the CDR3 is TGTGCCACCAGCAGAGATAGTACACAGAACTATGGCTACACCTTC. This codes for CATSRDSTQNYGYTF.

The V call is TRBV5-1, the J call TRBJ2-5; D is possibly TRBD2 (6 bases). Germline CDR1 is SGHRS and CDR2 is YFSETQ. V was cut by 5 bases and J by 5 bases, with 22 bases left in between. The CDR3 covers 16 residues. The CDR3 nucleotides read TGCGCCAGCAGTCTCCGAAGCTGGACTACAGTCGAGACCCAGTACTTC. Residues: CASSLRSWTTVETQYF.

In nucleotides, the CDR3 is TGTGCCAGTGACAGGTCTAGCTCCTACGAGCAGTACTTC. Encoded protein: CASDRSSSYEQYF. V is TRBV2 and J is TRBJ2-7; D is possibly TRBD1 (6 bases). This CDR3 contains 13 residues. Germline values: CDR1 SNHLY, CDR2 FYNNEI. V was pared by 9 bases and J by 0 bases, with 12 bases between.

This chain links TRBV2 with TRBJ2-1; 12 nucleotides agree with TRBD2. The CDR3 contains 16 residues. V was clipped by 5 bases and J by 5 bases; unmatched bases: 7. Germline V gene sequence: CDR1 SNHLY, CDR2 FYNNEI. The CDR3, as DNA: TGTGCCAGCAGTCCACCCGGACTAGCGGGGAACAATGAGCAGTTCTTC. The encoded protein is CASSPPGLAGNNEQFF.

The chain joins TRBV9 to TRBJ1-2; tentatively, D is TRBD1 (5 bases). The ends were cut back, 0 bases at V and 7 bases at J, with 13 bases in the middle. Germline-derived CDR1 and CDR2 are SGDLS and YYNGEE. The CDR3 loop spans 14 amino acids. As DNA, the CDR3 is TGTGCCAGCAGCGTAGACAGTGGGGCCTTTGGCTACACCTTC. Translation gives CASSVDSGAFGYTF.

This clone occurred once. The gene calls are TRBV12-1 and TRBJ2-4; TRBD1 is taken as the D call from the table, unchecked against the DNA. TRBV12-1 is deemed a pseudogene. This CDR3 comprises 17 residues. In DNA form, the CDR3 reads TGTGCCAGCAGCCTCAACAACCAGGGGCAGCAAAAAAACATTCAGTACTTC. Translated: CASSLNNQGQQKNIQYF.

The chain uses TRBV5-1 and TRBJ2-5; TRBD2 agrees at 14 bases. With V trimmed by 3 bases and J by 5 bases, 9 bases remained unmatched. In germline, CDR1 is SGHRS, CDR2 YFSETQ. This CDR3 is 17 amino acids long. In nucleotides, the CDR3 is TGCGCCAGCAGCTCAGGACTAGCGGGGGGCCCGGGGGAGACCCAGTACTTC. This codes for CASSSGLAGGPGETQYF.

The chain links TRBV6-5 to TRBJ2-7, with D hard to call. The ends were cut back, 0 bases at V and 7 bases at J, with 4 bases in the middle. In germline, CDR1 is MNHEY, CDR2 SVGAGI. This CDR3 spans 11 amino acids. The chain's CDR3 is CASSYSREQYF. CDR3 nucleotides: TGTGCCAGCAGTTACTCCCGGGAGCAGTACTTC.

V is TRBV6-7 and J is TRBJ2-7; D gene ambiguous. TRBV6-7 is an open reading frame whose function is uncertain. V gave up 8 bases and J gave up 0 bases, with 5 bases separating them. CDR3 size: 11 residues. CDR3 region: CASFSSYEQYF. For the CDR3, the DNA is TGTGCCAGCTTTAGCTCCTACGAGCAGTACTTC.

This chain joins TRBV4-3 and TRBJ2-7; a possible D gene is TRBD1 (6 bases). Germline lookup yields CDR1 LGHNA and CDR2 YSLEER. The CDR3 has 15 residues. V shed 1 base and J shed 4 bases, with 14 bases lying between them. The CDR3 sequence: CASSQVRGLSYEQYF. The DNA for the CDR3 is TGCGCCAGCAGCCAAGTGAGGGGGTTATCATACGAGCAGTACTTC.

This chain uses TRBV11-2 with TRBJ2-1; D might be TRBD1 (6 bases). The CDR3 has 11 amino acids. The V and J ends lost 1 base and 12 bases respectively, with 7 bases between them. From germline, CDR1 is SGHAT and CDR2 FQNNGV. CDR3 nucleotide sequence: TGTGCCAGCAGCTTAGTCAGGGGGCAGTTCTTC. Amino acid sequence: CASSLVRGQFF.

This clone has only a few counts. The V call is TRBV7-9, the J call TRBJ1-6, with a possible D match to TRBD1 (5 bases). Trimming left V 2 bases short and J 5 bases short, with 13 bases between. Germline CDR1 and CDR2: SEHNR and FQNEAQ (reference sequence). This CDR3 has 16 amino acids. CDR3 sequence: CASSLTRQLNNSPLHF. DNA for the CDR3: TGTGCCAGCAGCTTAACGAGACAGCTTAATAATTCACCCCTCCACTTT. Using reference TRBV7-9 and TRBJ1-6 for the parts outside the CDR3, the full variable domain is DTGVSQNPRHKITKRGQNVTFRCDPISEHNRLYWYRQTLGQGPEFLTYFQNEAQLEKSRLLSDRFSAERPKGSFSTLEIQRTEQGDSAMYLCASSLTRQLNNSPLHFGNGTRLTVT.

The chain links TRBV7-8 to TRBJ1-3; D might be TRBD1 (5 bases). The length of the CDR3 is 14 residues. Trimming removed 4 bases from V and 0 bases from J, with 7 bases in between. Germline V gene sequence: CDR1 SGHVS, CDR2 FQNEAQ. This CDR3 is CASSYDSSGNTIYF. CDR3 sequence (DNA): TGTGCCAGCAGCTATGACAGCTCTGGAAACACCATATATTTT.

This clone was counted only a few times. CDR3 DNA: TGTGCCAGCAGTTACGACAGGGGATCCTACGAGCAGTACTTC. The encoded protein is CASSYDRGSYEQYF. The V gene is TRBV6-5, the J gene TRBJ2-7; 8 nucleotides line up with TRBD1. V lost 2 bases, J lost 1 base, and 1 base stayed unmatched. Germline V CDR1 and CDR2: MNHEY, SVGAGI. This CDR3 is 14 amino acids long.

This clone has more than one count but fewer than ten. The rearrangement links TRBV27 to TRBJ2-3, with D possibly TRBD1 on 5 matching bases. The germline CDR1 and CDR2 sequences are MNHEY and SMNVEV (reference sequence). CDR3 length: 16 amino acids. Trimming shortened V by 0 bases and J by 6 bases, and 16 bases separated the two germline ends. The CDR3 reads CASSLSKGFILDTQYF. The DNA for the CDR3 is TGTGCCAGCAGTTTATCAAAGGGGTTTATTTTGGATACGCAGTATTTT.

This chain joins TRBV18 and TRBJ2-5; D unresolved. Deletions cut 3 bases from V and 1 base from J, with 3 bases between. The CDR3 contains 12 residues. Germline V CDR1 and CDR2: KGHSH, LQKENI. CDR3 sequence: CASSPLQETQYF. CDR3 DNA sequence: TGTGCCAGCTCACCCCTCCAAGAGACCCAGTACTTC.

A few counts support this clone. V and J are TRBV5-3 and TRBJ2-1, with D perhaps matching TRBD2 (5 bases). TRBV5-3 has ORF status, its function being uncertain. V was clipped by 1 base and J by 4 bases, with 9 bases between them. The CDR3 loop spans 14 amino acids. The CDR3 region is CARSLNRGYNEQFF. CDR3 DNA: TGTGCCAGAAGCTTGAACCGGGGATACAATGAGCAGTTCTTC.

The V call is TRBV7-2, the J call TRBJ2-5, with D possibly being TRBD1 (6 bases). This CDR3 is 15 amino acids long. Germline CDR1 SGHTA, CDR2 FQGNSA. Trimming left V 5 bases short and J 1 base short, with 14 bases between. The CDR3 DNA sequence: TGTGCCAGCAGCCCTCACAGGGTGCCCCAAGAGACCCAGTACTTC. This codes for CASSPHRVPQETQYF.

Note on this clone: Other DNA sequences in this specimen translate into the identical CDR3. The CDR3 DNA reads TGTGCCAGCAGCCCCCGACAGGGTAATACAGATACGCAGTATTTT. This encodes CASSPRQGNTDTQYF. The chain has TRBV7-2 and TRBJ2-3, with 7 bases matching TRBD1. The germline CDR1 and CDR2 sequences are SGHTA and FQGNSA. The CDR3 totals 15 residues. V shed 5 bases, J shed 3 bases, and the junction held 8 bases outside the gene matches.

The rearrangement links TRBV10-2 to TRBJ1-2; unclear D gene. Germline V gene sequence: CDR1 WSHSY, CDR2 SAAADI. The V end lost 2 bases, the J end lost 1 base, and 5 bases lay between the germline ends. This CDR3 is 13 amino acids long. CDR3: CASSESNNYGYTF. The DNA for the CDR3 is TGCGCCAGCAGTGAGAGCAATAACTATGGCTACACCTTC.

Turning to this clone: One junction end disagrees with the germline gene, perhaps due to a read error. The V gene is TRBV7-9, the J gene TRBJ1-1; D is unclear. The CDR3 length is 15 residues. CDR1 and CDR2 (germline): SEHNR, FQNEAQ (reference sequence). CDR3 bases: TGTTCCAGCAGCTTAGGACGCGAGGCGAACACTGAAGCTTTCTTT. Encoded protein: CSSSLGREANTEAFF. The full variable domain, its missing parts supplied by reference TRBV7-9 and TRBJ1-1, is DTGVSQNPRHKITKRGQNVTFRCDPISEHNRLYWYRQTLGQGPEFLTYFQNEAQLEKSRLLSDRFSAERPKGSFSTLEIQRTEQGDSAMYLCSSSLGREANTEAFFGQGTRLTVV.

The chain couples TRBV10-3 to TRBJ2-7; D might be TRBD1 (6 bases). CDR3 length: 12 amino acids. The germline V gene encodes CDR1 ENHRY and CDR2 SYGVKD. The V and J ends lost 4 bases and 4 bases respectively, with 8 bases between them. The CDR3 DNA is TGTGCCATCAGTGGACAGGCTTACGAGCAGTACTTC. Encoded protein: CAISGQAYEQYF.